Presented here are 25 T cell receptor beta chains from one specimen sequenced in a study of response to subunit inactivated influenza vaccine. TCRdb passed the RT-PCR reads through MiXCR, listing each CDR3 protein once. The sample records some 550,000 distinct CDR3 sequences, under 25% being singletons. The sample was also linked to a second study, of T cells expressing NK-cell markers. That source notes: cDNA encoding TCR beta was synthesized via 5'RACE template switching incorporating UMIs.

Sequenced here: CD4+ T cells sorted from PBMCs, sampled about 11 days after vaccination. Receptors originate from a man aged 50 or older who received an inactivated influenza vaccine.

This clonotype has a handful of counts. The chain combines TRBV4-1 with TRBJ1-4, with TRBD1 identical over 7 bases. Germline V gene sequence: CDR1 MGHRA, CDR2 YSYEKL. The trim removed 6 bases at V and 13 bases at J, leaving 8 bases unmatched. The CDR3 consists of 12 residues. CDR3 DNA: TGCGCCAGCAGACCCCAGGGGGAAGGACTGTTTTTT. Its translation is CASRPQGEGLFF.

This clonotype was observed a few times. This rearrangement joins TRBV29-1 to TRBJ2-3; 9 bases are shared with TRBD1. The CDR3 totals 15 residues. Germline loops: CDR1 SQVTM, CDR2 ANQGSEA. The V and J ends lost 6 bases and 3 bases, in that order; junction bases with no gene match: 10. CDR3 sequence (DNA): TGCAGCGTCGGCAAGGGGACAGGGAGGACAGATACGCAGTATTTT. Protein sequence: CSVGKGTGRTDTQYF.

This chain links TRBV6-2 or TRBV6-3 with TRBJ2-7; 9 bases line up with TRBD2. The V and J ends lost 7 bases and 5 bases, in that order; junction bases with no gene match: 6. Germline V CDR1 and CDR2: MNHEY, SVGEGT. The CDR3 spans 13 residues. CDR3 loop: CASNGGRANEQYF. The CDR3 region has the DNA TGTGCCAGCAATGGCGGGAGGGCCAACGAGCAGTACTTC.

This clonotype was seen ten or more times. This CDR3 is CASSQRVGSYNEQFF. The CDR3, as DNA: TGTGCCAGCAGCCAGAGGGTAGGCTCCTACAATGAGCAGTTCTTC. The rearrangement links TRBV11-2 to TRBJ2-1; D is perhaps TRBD2 (5 bases). V shed 5 bases and J shed 0 bases, with 11 bases lying between them. The CDR3 runs to 15 residues. Germline V CDR1 and CDR2: SGHAT, FQNNGV.

The chain is built from TRBV11-2 and TRBJ1-3; 7 nucleotides align to TRBD1. The CDR3 loop spans 18 amino acids. Losses at the gene ends were 5 bases for V and 4 bases for J; bases not matched to a gene: 17. The germline V gene encodes CDR1 SGHAT and CDR2 FQNNGV. For the CDR3, the DNA is TGTGCCAGCAGCGTTCGGACAGGACGGTCGGTCGGGGGAAACACCATATATTTT. Its translation is CASSVRTGRSVGGNTIYF.

V is TRBV7-9 and J is TRBJ2-1; 9 nucleotides line up with TRBD1. Germline V lookup: CDR1 SEHNR, CDR2 FQNEAQ (reference sequence). This CDR3 is 15 amino acids long. With V trimmed by 1 base and J by 6 bases, 4 bases remained unmatched. The CDR3: CASSLDPTGGNEQFF. The CDR3 DNA is TGTGCCAGCAGCTTAGATCCGACAGGGGGCAATGAGCAGTTCTTC. The full variable domain, its missing parts supplied by reference TRBV7-9 and TRBJ2-1, is DTGVSQNPRHKITKRGQNVTFRCDPISEHNRLYWYRQTLGQGPEFLTYFQNEAQLEKSRLLSDRFSAERPKGSFSTLEIQRTEQGDSAMYLCASSLDPTGGNEQFFGPGTRLTVL.

This clonotype was counted between two and nine times. V is TRBV3-1 and J is TRBJ2-7; D possibly corresponds to TRBD1 (5 bases). Trimming shortened V by 3 bases and J by 6 bases, and 9 bases separated the two germline ends. The CDR3 runs 12 residues. From germline, CDR1 is LGHDT and CDR2 YNNKEL (reference sequence). CDR3 DNA sequence: TGTGCCAGCAGCCACCACAGGAGCGAGCAGTACTTC. Translated, it gives CASSHHRSEQYF.

The V call is TRBV20-1, the J call TRBJ1-6; D possibly corresponds to TRBD1 (6 bases). The V end was cut by 3 bases, the J end by 14 bases, with 20 bases between. Germline V CDR1 and CDR2: DFQATT, SNEGSKA (reference sequence). The CDR3 runs 14 residues. CDR3 sequence: CSASPRARGTSLHF. The CDR3 DNA is TGCAGTGCTAGCCCGAGGGCCCGTGGGACATCCCTCCACTTT.

The V gene is TRBV4-1, the J gene TRBJ1-4; possible D gene TRBD1, 6 bases. Trimming stripped 0 bases from V and 6 bases from J, with 17 bases between. Germline lookup yields CDR1 MGHRA and CDR2 YSYEKL. The CDR3 sequence is 17 residues long. This CDR3 reads CASSQEEGWGADEKLFF. The CDR3 DNA follows: TGCGCCAGCAGCCAAGAAGAGGGCTGGGGGGCCGATGAAAAACTGTTTTTT.

This clonotype was counted a few times. This chain uses TRBV15 with TRBJ2-5; TRBD2 agrees at 11 bases. CDR1 is LNHNV and CDR2 is YYDKDF in the germline V gene (reference sequence). Trimming at V came to 1 base and at J to 2 bases, leaving 0 bases not matched to a gene. This CDR3 has 15 residues. CDR3 loop: CATSRGLAGQETQYF. The CDR3 DNA reads as TGTGCCACCAGCAGAGGACTAGCGGGACAAGAGACCCAGTACTTC.

This chain links TRBV3-1 with TRBJ2-5, with 9 bases that match TRBD1. The V segment lost 7 bases and the J segment 4 bases; nucleotides outside the gene matches: 16. This CDR3 spans 17 amino acids. The germline CDR1 and CDR2 sequences are LGHDT and YNNKEL (reference sequence). The CDR3: CASIRGTGRQIRETQYF. The CDR3 DNA reads TGTGCCAGCATCCGCGGGACAGGGCGCCAAATACGAGAGACCCAGTACTTC.

A few counts support this clonotype. This chain links TRBV4-2 with TRBJ2-1; D not certain. Germline V CDR1 and CDR2: LGHNA, YNFKEQ. This CDR3 is built from 14 residues. V lost 5 bases and J lost 10, with 18 bases in between. For the CDR3, the DNA is TGTGCCAGCAGCGTCTCTTGGGGTTTCGGGGAGCAGTTCTTC. This sequence encodes CASSVSWGFGEQFF.

V gene TRBV27 combines with J gene TRBJ2-5; 9 bases agree with TRBD2. Trimming removed 8 bases from V and 1 base from J; junction bases left unmatched: 5. Germline V gene data show CDR1 as MNHEY and CDR2 as SMNVEV (reference sequence). The CDR3 extends over 14 amino acids. CDR3 residues: CASRLAGPQETQYF. In DNA form, the CDR3 reads TGTGCCAGCCGGCTAGCGGGACCCCAAGAGACCCAGTACTTC.

This clonotype was recorded a few times. J is TRBJ1-1 and V is TRBV5-1; TRBD1 matches at 7 bases. CDR3 length: 16 amino acids. The V gene's germline CDR1 is SGHRS and CDR2 YFSETQ. V lost 2 bases and J lost 1; bases outside the gene matches: 8. CDR3 residues: CASSFIFRTGNTEAFF. Here the CDR3 DNA reads TGCGCCAGCAGCTTCATTTTTAGGACAGGGAACACTGAAGCTTTCTTT.

This chain uses TRBV10-3 with TRBJ2-3; D is unresolved. The germline CDR1 and CDR2 sequences are ENHRY and SYGVKD. The ends were cut back, 0 bases at V and 2 bases at J, with 9 bases in the middle. This CDR3 has 15 residues. The CDR3 sequence is CAISESQSPTDTQYF. Here the CDR3 DNA reads TGTGCCATCAGTGAGTCGCAGAGCCCCACAGATACGCAGTATTTT.

The CDR3 sequence is CASKRGTGGNTEAFF. The CDR3 coding sequence is TGTGCCAGCAAAAGAGGGACAGGGGGGAACACTGAAGCTTTCTTT. The chain couples TRBV2 to TRBJ1-1, with 11 bases lining up with TRBD1. This CDR3 has 15 amino acids. J was trimmed by 1 base and V by 7 bases; bases with no gene match: 5. The germline V gene encodes CDR1 SNHLY and CDR2 FYNNEI. Supplemented by reference TRBV2 and TRBJ1-1, the full variable domain reads EPEVTQTPSHQVTQMGQEVILRCVPISNHLYFYWYRQILGQKVEFLVSFYNNEISEKSEIFDDQFSVERPDGSNFTLKIRSTKLEDSAMYFCASKRGTGGNTEAFFGQGTRLTVV.

The chain carries TRBV6-5 and TRBJ2-7, with 9 nucleotides matching TRBD2. Germline CDR1 MNHEY, CDR2 SVGAGI. J gave up 6 bases and V 1 base, and 10 bases lay outside the gene matches. This CDR3 is 16 amino acids long. CDR3 DNA sequence: TGTGCCAGCAGTTACTTGGTAGCGGGAGACTTAAGCGAGCAGTACTTC. Amino acid sequence: CASSYLVAGDLSEQYF.

This chain connects TRBV6-1 to TRBJ1-4; the D gene is possibly TRBD1 (5 bases). CDR3 length equals 15 residues. Trimming took off 6 bases at V and 1 base at J, with 12 bases between the two ends. Germline assignment: CDR1 MNHNS and CDR2 SASEGT. The CDR3 region is CASRGLVGTNEKLFF. The CDR3 DNA is TGTGCCAGCAGGGGACTTGTGGGAACTAATGAAAAACTGTTTTTT.

J is TRBJ1-1 and V is TRBV5-1; no definite D call. Germline loops: CDR1 SGHRS, CDR2 YFSETQ. The CDR3 consists of 17 residues. V lost 3 bases and J 0 bases, leaving 18 bases between the germline ends. CDR3 sequence reads: CASSSGLTITVNTEAFF. As DNA, the CDR3 is TGCGCCAGCAGCTCCGGTTTAACTATAACAGTGAACACTGAAGCTTTCTTT.

This clonotype was counted between two and nine times. The V gene is TRBV20-1, the J gene TRBJ2-7; 11 positions agree with TRBD2. V trimming: 4 bases; J trimming: 3 bases; junction bases outside the gene matches: 5. This CDR3 has 14 amino acids. Germline-derived CDR1 and CDR2 are DFQATT and SNEGSKA (reference sequence). This CDR3 reads CSAKGLAGNYEQYF. The DNA for the CDR3 is TGCAGTGCTAAAGGACTAGCGGGCAACTACGAGCAGTACTTC.

This clonotype was counted between two and nine times. V usage is TRBV5-1 and J usage is TRBJ1-1; 8 bases fit TRBD1. The CDR3 has 15 residues. Trimming removed 4 bases from V and 0 bases from J; junction bases left unmatched: 5. In germline, CDR1 is SGHRS, CDR2 YFSETQ. The CDR3 coding sequence is TGCGCCAGCAGCGGGGGACAGGCGATGAACACTGAAGCTTTCTTT. Protein: CASSGGQAMNTEAFF.

This clonotype was counted many times. V is TRBV4-3 and J is TRBJ2-1; a weak D match, TRBD1 (5 bases). Trimming removed 1 base from V and 7 bases from J, with 11 bases in between. CDR1 and CDR2 (germline): LGHNA, YSLEER. This CDR3 region has 14 residues. The CDR3 is CASSQGARVNEQFF. The CDR3 coding sequence is TGCGCCAGCAGCCAAGGGGCCAGGGTAAATGAGCAGTTCTTC.

This clonotype occurred a few times. This chain uses TRBV7-2 with TRBJ2-3, with 9 bases lining up with TRBD1. There are 16 residues in the CDR3. The trim removed 5 bases at V and 2 bases at J, leaving 8 bases unmatched. CDR1 and CDR2 from the germline V gene are SGHTA and FQGNSA. This CDR3 reads CASSAAGTGNTDTQYF. The CDR3 DNA follows: TGTGCCAGCAGCGCCGCCGGGACAGGGAACACAGATACGCAGTATTTT. Full variable domain (remainder filled in from reference TRBV7-2 and TRBJ2-3): GAGVSQSPSNKVTEKGKDVELRCDPISGHTALYWYRQSLGQGLEFLIYFQGNSAPDKSGLPSDRFSAERTGGSVSTLTIQRTQQEDSAVYLCASSAAGTGNTDTQYFGPGTRLTVL.

The chain carries TRBV6-1 and TRBJ2-6; D unclear. In germline, CDR1 is MNHNS, CDR2 SASEGT. Trimming removed 1 base from V and 0 bases from J, with 4 bases in between. This CDR3 has 15 residues. The CDR3 protein is CASSEVFSGANVLTF. The CDR3 region has the DNA TGTGCCAGCAGTGAAGTCTTCTCTGGGGCCAACGTCCTGACTTTC.

This clonotype was counted a few times. The V call is TRBV4-3, the J call TRBJ1-4; D is possibly TRBD1 (6 bases). Deletions cut 2 bases from V and 4 bases from J, with 8 bases between. The CDR3 extends over 14 amino acids. From germline, CDR1 is LGHNA and CDR2 YSLEER. The CDR3 protein is CASSQQGNNEKLFF. The CDR3 DNA is TGCGCCAGCAGCCAACAGGGGAATAATGAAAAACTGTTTTTT.